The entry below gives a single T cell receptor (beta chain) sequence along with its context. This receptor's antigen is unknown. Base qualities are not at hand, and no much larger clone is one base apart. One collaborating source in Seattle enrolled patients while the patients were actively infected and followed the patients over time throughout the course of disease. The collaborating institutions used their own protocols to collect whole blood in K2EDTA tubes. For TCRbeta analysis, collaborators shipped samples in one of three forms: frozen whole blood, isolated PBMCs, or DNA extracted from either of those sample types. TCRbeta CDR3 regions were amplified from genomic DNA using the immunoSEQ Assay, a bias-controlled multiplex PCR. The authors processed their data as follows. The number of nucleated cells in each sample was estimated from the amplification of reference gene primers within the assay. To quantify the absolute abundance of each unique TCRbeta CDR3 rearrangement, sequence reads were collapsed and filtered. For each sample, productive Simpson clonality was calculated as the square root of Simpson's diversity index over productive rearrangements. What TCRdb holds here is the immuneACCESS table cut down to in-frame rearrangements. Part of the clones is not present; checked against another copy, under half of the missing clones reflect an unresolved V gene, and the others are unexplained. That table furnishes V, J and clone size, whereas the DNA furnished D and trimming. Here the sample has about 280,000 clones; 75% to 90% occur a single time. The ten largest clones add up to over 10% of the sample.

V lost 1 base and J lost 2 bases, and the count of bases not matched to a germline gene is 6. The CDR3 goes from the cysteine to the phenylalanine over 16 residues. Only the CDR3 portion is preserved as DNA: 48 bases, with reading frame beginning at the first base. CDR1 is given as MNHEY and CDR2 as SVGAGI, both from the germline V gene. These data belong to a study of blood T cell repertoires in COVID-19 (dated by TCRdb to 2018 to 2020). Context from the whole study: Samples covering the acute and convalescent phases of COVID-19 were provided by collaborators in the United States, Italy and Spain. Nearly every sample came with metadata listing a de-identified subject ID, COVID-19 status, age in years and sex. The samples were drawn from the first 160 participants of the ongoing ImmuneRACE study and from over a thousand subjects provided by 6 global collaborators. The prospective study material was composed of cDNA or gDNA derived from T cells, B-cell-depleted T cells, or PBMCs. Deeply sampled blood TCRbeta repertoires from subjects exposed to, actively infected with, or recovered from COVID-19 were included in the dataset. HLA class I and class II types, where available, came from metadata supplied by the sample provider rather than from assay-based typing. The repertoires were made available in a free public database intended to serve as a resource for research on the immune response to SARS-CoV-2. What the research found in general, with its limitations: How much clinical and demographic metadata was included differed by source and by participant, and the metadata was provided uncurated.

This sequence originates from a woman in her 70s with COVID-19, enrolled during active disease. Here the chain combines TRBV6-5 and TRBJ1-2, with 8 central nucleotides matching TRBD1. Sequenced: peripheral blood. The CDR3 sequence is CASSYLRQGSNYGYTF. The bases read TGTGCCAGCAGTTACTTGAGACAGGGGTCCAACTATGGCTACACCTTC.